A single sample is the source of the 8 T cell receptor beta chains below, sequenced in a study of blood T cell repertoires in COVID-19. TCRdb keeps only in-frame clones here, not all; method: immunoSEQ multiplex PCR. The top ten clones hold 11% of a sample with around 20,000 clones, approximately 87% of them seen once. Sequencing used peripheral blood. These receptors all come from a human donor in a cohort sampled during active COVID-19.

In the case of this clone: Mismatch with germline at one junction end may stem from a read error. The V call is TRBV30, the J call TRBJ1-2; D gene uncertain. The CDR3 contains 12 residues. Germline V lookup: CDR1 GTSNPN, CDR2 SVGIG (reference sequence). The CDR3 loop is CAWSVSKYGYTF. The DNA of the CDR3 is TGTGCCTGGAGTGTTTCTAAGTATGGCTACACCTTC.

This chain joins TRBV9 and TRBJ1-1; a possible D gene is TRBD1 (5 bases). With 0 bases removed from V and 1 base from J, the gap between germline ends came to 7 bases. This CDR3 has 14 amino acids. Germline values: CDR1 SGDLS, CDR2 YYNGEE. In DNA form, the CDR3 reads TGTGCCAGCAGCGTAGAAGGGGAGAACACTGAAGCTTTCTTT. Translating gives CASSVEGENTEAFF.

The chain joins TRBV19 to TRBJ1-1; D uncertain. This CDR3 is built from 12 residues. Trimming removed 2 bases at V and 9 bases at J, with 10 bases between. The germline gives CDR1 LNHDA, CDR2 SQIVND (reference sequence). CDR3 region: CASSIQETKAFF. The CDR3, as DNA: TGTGCCAGTAGTATACAGGAAACGAAAGCTTTCTTT.

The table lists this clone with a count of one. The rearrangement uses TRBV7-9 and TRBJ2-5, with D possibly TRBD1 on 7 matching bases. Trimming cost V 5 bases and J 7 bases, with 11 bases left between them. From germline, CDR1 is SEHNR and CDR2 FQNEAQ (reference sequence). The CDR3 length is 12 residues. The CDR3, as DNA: TGTGCCAGCAGCCCGCAGGGGGGGACCCAGTACTTC. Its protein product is CASSPQGGTQYF.

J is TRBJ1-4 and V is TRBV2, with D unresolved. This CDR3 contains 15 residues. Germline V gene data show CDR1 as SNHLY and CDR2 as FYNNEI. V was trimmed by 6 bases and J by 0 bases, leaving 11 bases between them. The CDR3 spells CASSRQSATNEKLFF. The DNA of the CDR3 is TGTGCCAGCAGCCGACAAAGTGCAACTAATGAAAAACTGTTTTTT.

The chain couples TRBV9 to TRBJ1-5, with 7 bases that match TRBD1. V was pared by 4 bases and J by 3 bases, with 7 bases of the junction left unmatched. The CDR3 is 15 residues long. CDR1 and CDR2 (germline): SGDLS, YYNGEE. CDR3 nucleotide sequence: TGTGCCAGCAGCCCAACGGGACAGACCAATCAGCCCCAGCATTTT. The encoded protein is CASSPTGQTNQPQHF.

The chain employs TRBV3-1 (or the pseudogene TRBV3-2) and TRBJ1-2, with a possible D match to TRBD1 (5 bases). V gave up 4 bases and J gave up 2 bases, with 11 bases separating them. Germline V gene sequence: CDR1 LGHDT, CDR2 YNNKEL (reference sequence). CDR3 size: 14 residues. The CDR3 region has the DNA TGTGCCAGCAGCCCTGCGGGGGGGAACTATGGCTACACCTTC. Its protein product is CASSPAGGNYGYTF.

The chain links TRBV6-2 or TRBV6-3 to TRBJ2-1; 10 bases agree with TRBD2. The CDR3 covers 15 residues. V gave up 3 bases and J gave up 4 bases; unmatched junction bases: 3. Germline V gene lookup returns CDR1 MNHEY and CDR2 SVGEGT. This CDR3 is CASSYGLADYNEQFF. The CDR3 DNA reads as TGTGCCAGCAGTTATGGACTAGCGGATTACAATGAGCAGTTCTTC.